The rows below give T cell receptor beta chains drawn from one sample of a study of T cell responses to AZD1222 COVID-19 vaccine. Clones were read by immunoSEQ multiplex PCR, and TCRdb kept only the in-frame ones, dropping some. Of 95,000 to 110,000 clones listed, 93% are singletons. Sequenced here: peripheral blood, sampled on day 0 of AZD1222 vaccination. All receptors derive from an adult in good health. Both conserved end residues are trimmed from each CDR3.

cdr3_aa: ASSITQDTREQY; cdr3_length: 12; j_call: TRBJ2-7; v_call: TRBV11-2
cdr3_aa: ASSLLGVSSPLH; cdr3_length: 12; j_call: TRBJ1-6; v_call: TRBV5-1
cdr3_aa: ASSTLYRGSGNTIY; cdr3_length: 14; j_call: TRBJ1-3; v_call: TRBV19
cdr3_aa: ASIGQDYQPQH; cdr3_length: 11; j_call: TRBJ1-5; v_call: TRBV28
cdr3_aa: ATSDDRGINTGELF; cdr3_length: 14; j_call: TRBJ2-2; v_call: TRBV24-1
cdr3_aa: ASRWGYEQF; cdr3_length: 9; j_call: TRBJ2-1; v_call: TRBV19
cdr3_aa: ASREGGKVTDTQY; cdr3_length: 13; j_call: TRBJ2-3; v_call: TRBV7-9
cdr3_aa: AWSPGLGVYEQY; cdr3_length: 12; j_call: TRBJ2-7; v_call: TRBV30
cdr3_aa: ASSLEGASYNEQF; cdr3_length: 13; j_call: TRBJ2-1; v_call: TRBV5-1
cdr3_aa: ASSLDRGPGYT; cdr3_length: 11; j_call: TRBJ1-2; v_call: TRBV5-4
cdr3_aa: ASSLQQGSVYEQY; cdr3_length: 13; j_call: TRBJ2-7; v_call: TRBV28
cdr3_aa: ASSLTGTGAYEQY; cdr3_length: 13; j_call: TRBJ2-7; v_call: TRBV2
cdr3_aa: ASSSWGWGSNSPLH; cdr3_length: 14; j_call: TRBJ1-6; v_call: TRBV28
cdr3_aa: ASSQDATGLGSPLH; cdr3_length: 14; j_call: TRBJ1-6; v_call: TRBV3-1/TRBV3-2
cdr3_aa: ASSMLAGMDEQY; cdr3_length: 12; j_call: TRBJ2-7; v_call: TRBV19
cdr3_aa: ASSVDRGLTEKLF; cdr3_length: 13; j_call: TRBJ1-4; v_call: TRBV9
cdr3_aa: ASSQDSTGLNQPQH; cdr3_length: 14; j_call: TRBJ1-5; v_call: TRBV3-1/TRBV3-2
cdr3_aa: ASSPGLADRTDTQY; cdr3_length: 14; j_call: TRBJ2-3; v_call: TRBV5-4
cdr3_aa: ASSPWTGAKNIQY; cdr3_length: 13; j_call: TRBJ2-4; v_call: TRBV6-6
cdr3_aa: ASSPSDTLNTEAF; cdr3_length: 13; j_call: TRBJ1-1; v_call: TRBV6-2/TRBV6-3
cdr3_aa: AWSEDRREAF; cdr3_length: 10; j_call: TRBJ1-1; v_call: TRBV30
cdr3_aa: ASSLTGGLSQPQH; cdr3_length: 13; j_call: TRBJ1-5; v_call: TRBV5-1
cdr3_aa: ATSDLPGDGEETQY; cdr3_length: 14; j_call: TRBJ2-5; v_call: TRBV24-1
cdr3_aa: ASSLRGLNTEAF; cdr3_length: 12; j_call: TRBJ1-1; v_call: TRBV5-1
cdr3_aa: ASSINRGGTEAF; cdr3_length: 12; j_call: TRBJ1-1; v_call: TRBV5-1
cdr3_aa: ASTGQGAGEQF; cdr3_length: 11; j_call: TRBJ2-1; v_call: TRBV2
cdr3_aa: AWNLLAGETQY; cdr3_length: 11; j_call: TRBJ2-5; v_call: TRBV30
cdr3_aa: ASTAPGQGVGSNQPQH; cdr3_length: 16; j_call: TRBJ1-5; v_call: TRBV10-1
cdr3_aa: ASSPPHGYEQY; cdr3_length: 11; j_call: TRBJ2-7; v_call: TRBV18
cdr3_aa: ASSEKIPWDRIYEQY; cdr3_length: 15; j_call: TRBJ2-7; v_call: TRBV25-1
cdr3_aa: ASRDSTTDTQY; cdr3_length: 11; j_call: TRBJ2-3; v_call: TRBV4-1
cdr3_aa: ASSSGQHSYEQY; cdr3_length: 12; j_call: TRBJ2-7; v_call: TRBV6-5
cdr3_aa: ASSYGLAGETNEQF; cdr3_length: 14; j_call: TRBJ2-1; v_call: TRBV6-5
cdr3_aa: ASSLGGGNQPQH; cdr3_length: 12; j_call: TRBJ1-5; v_call: TRBV7-9
cdr3_aa: ASSLRVMAREY; cdr3_length: 11; j_call: TRBJ2-7; v_call: TRBV27
cdr3_aa: ATSDGGRAWENEQF; cdr3_length: 14; j_call: TRBJ2-1; v_call: TRBV24-1
cdr3_aa: ASSLVDLVGTGELF; cdr3_length: 14; j_call: TRBJ2-2; v_call: TRBV11-2
cdr3_aa: AWSGFYYGYT; cdr3_length: 10; j_call: TRBJ1-2; v_call: TRBV30
cdr3_aa: ASSRPLGTGAGNTIY; cdr3_length: 15; j_call: TRBJ1-3; v_call: TRBV7-9
cdr3_aa: ASSPSPWEKLF; cdr3_length: 11; j_call: TRBJ1-4; v_call: TRBV3-1/TRBV3-2
cdr3_aa: ASSVSSGSAETQY; cdr3_length: 13; j_call: TRBJ2-5; v_call: TRBV7-3
cdr3_aa: ASNYLETSGRLDRVTGELF; cdr3_length: 19; j_call: TRBJ2-2; v_call: TRBV3-1/TRBV3-2
cdr3_aa: AWSRTGTSGNTIY; cdr3_length: 13; j_call: TRBJ1-3; v_call: TRBV30
cdr3_aa: ASSPGSYEQY; cdr3_length: 10; j_call: TRBJ2-7; v_call: TRBV6-5
cdr3_aa: ASSRGGGQPQH; cdr3_length: 11; j_call: TRBJ1-5; v_call: TRBV21-1
cdr3_aa: ASTVSGRAWDTQY; cdr3_length: 13; j_call: TRBJ2-3; v_call: TRBV5-1